These 5 T cell receptor beta chains share one sample of origin, sequenced in a study of blood T cell repertoires in COVID-19. Sequenced by immunoSEQ multiplex PCR; TCRdb stores in-frame clones only, minus some. The data hold more than 200,000 clones, with around 86% observed a single time. Sequenced sample: PBMCs or T cells enriched from blood (not recorded which). These receptors all stem from a man aged 25-45 years in a cohort exposed to, infected with or recovered from COVID-19 (not recorded which).

A single count supports this clone. The chain joins TRBV10-1 to TRBJ2-3; TRBD2 might be the D (5 bases). Germline loops: CDR1 WNHNN, CDR2 SYGVQD (reference sequence). Deletions cut 6 bases from V and 14 bases from J, with 18 bases between. The CDR3 length is 12 residues. CDR3 sequence: CASSRAGLGLYF. CDR3 DNA: TGCGCCAGCAGCCGGGCGGGCCTAGGGCTGTATTTT.

This chain's CDR3 is CASSETGGSTGELFF. DNA for the CDR3: TGTGCCAGCAGCGAGACAGGGGGTAGTACCGGGGAGCTGTTTTTT. This chain joins TRBV5-6 and TRBJ2-2; 9 bases align to TRBD1. The CDR3 covers 15 residues. V was clipped by 4 bases and J by 5 bases; unmatched bases: 6. Germline CDR1 SGHDT, CDR2 YYEEEE.

This clone was counted between two and nine times. The V call is TRBV9, the J call TRBJ2-2; 9 bases match TRBD1. After removal of 0 bases from V and 6 bases from J, the junction contained 0 bases not matched to a gene. From germline, CDR1 is SGDLS and CDR2 YYNGEE. The CDR3 is 14 residues long. The CDR3 protein is CASSVGQGAGELFF. In DNA, the CDR3 is TGTGCCAGCAGCGTAGGACAGGGGGCCGGGGAGCTGTTTTTT.

The gene calls are TRBV5-4 and TRBJ2-7, with 8 bases fitting TRBD2. Germline CDR1 and CDR2: SGHNT and YYREEE (reference sequence). V trimming: 8 bases; J trimming: 5 bases; junction bases outside the gene matches: 9. The CDR3 has 13 amino acids. CDR3 protein: CASSGGFAHEQYF. In DNA, the CDR3 is TGTGCCAGTTCGGGGGGGTTCGCCCACGAGCAGTACTTC.

This clone came up once. The chain uses TRBV7-3 and TRBJ1-5, with D tentatively TRBD1 (5 bases). Trimming removed 2 bases from V and 5 bases from J, with 7 bases in between. Germline V lookup: CDR1 SGHTA, CDR2 FQGTGA. The CDR3 extends over 13 amino acids. The CDR3 sequence is CASSLSGDQPQHF. In DNA form, the CDR3 reads TGTGCCAGCAGCTTATCGGGGGATCAGCCCCAGCATTTT.